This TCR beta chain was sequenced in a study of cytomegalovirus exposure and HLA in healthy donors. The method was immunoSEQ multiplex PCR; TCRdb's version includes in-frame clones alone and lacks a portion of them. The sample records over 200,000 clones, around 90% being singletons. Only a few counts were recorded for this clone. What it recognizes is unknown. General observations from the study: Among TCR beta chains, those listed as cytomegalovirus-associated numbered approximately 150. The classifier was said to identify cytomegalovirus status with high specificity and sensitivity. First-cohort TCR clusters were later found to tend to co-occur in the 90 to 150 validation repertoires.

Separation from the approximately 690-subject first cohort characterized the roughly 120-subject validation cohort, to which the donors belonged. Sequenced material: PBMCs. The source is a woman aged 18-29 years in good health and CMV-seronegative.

The CDR3 sequence: CSATYSGGQYF. Here the CDR3 DNA reads TGCAGTGCTACCTACAGCGGTGGGCAGTACTTC. The V and J genes are TRBV20-1 and TRBJ2-7; a weak D match, TRBD2 (5 bases). The germline gives CDR1 DFQATT, CDR2 SNEGSKA (reference sequence). The CDR3 has 11 residues. Deletions cut 4 bases from V and 9 bases from J, with 13 bases between.